Listed below are T cell receptor beta chains from one sample, sequenced in a study of blood T cell repertoires in COVID-19. Profiled with immunoSEQ multiplex PCR; TCRdb holds only in-frame clones, not every one. The table lists roughly 90,000 clones, over 80% of them singletons. The sequenced sample consisted of peripheral blood. The receptors were gathered from a woman over 75 with active or convalescent COVID-19. Both conserved end residues are part of each CDR3. The D gene is left open where the match is weak.

J,V,D,DNA,CDR3
TRBJ2-7,TRBV4-2,TRBD2,TGTGCCAGCAGCCAAGATTCGGGACTAGCGGACTACGAGCAGTACTTC,CASSQDSGLADYEQYF
TRBJ2-5,TRBV4-2,-,TGTGCCAGCTCAGGGGTATCCCTTCAAGAGACCCAGTACTTC,CASSGVSLQETQYF
TRBJ2-7,TRBV10-3,TRBD1,TGTGCCATCAGCGCCGGACAGGGGGCCTACGAGCAGTACTTC,CAISAGQGAYEQYF
TRBJ1-3,TRBV6-5,-,TGTGCCAGCAAAAGAGACAGCTACTCTGGAAACACCATATATTTT,CASKRDSYSGNTIYF
TRBJ2-7,TRBV14,-,TGTGCCAGCAGCCCCACCCGGGGCGAGCAGTACTTC,CASSPTRGEQYF
TRBJ1-5,TRBV2,-,TGTGCCAGCAGTGGACCAAGTACGACTAATCAGCCCCAGCATTTT,CASSGPSTTNQPQHF
TRBJ1-5,TRBV6-2/TRBV6-3,-,TGTGCCAGCAGTTACACGCCGGAGAATAGCAATCAGCCCCAGCATTTT,CASSYTPENSNQPQHF
TRBJ1-3,TRBV18,-,TGTGCCAGCTCACCAACGAGCTCTGGAAACACCATATATTTT,CASSPTSSGNTIYF
TRBJ1-2,TRBV15,-,TGTGCCACCAGCAGAGATAACAGCAACTATGGCTACACCTTC,CATSRDNSNYGYTF
TRBJ1-2,TRBV6-6,TRBD1,TGTGCCAGCAGTTCGCTCCGGGACAGGGGGTATGGCTACACCTTC,CASSSLRDRGYGYTF
TRBJ1-1,TRBV5-4,-,TGTGCCAGCAGCGGGGGGGGCACTGAAGCTTTCTTT,CASSGGGTEAFF
TRBJ2-5,TRBV5-1,TRBD2,TGCGCCAGCAGCCCGGGACTAGCGGGGGGCCTTCAAGAGACCCAGTACTTC,CASSPGLAGGLQETQYF
TRBJ2-3,TRBV9,-,TGTGCCAGCAGCCCCACAGCGCAGGGATTAGAGGCAGATACGCAGTATTTT,CASSPTAQGLEADTQYF
TRBJ2-5,TRBV2,TRBD2,TGTGCCAGCAAGGGGACTAGCGGGGGGCCCCAAGAGACCCAGTACTTC,CASKGTSGGPQETQYF
TRBJ2-2,TRBV5-1,-,TGCGCCAGCAGCTTGAATCAACAGGTGTCGGGGGAGCTGTTTTTT,CASSLNQQVSGELFF
TRBJ2-5,TRBV2,TRBD1,TGTGCCAGCAACAAAGGGAGGACAGGGAATGAAGAGACCCAGTACTTC,CASNKGRTGNEETQYF
TRBJ2-4,TRBV20-1,-,TGCAGTGCTGAGACTAGGGACATTCAGTACTTC,CSAETRDIQYF
TRBJ2-2,TRBV11-2,TRBD2,TGTGCCAGCACCCCGCTAGCGGCGAACACCGGGGAGCTGTTTTTT,CASTPLAANTGELFF
TRBJ2-5,TRBV29-1,TRBD1,TGCAGCGTTGATAGACAGGGGGGGAGGGGGACCCAGTACTTC,CSVDRQGGRGTQYF
TRBJ2-7,TRBV5-1,-,TGCGCCAGCAGGAGAGATTCCTACGAGCAGTACTTC,CASRRDSYEQYF
TRBJ2-5,TRBV7-7,TRBD2,TGTGCCAGCAGCTTGGGACTAGCTGGAGAGACCCAGTACTTC,CASSLGLAGETQYF
TRBJ2-1,TRBV6-5,TRBD2,TGTGCCAGCAGCCGGAGCGGGGGGGGCAATGAGCAGTTCTTC,CASSRSGGGNEQFF
TRBJ2-2,TRBV11-1,TRBD1,TGTGCCAGCAGCAGAGACAGGGACACCGGGGAGCTGTTTTTT,CASSRDRDTGELFF
TRBJ1-5,TRBV7-9,TRBD1,TGTGCCAGCGGCGGACAGGAAAATCAGCCCCAGCATTTT,CASGGQENQPQHF